The source of this T cell receptor beta chain is a study of T-cell memory formation after mild COVID-19. A single record per CDR3 protein comes from TCRdb applying MiXCR to the 5' RACE reads. The sample yields 250,000 or so distinct CDR3 sequences, roughly 18% seen once. This clonotype was observed at least ten times. The target antigen is unknown. Whole-study findings and limits: Clones contracting across day 15 to 85 had a balanced CD4/CD8 profile; later expanding clones leaned CD4+. Some responding clones appeared in pre-infection memory, suggesting cross-reactive memory joined. What remained unconfirmed was the SARS-CoV-2 specificity of second-wave clones peaking on day 37.

Trimming took off 7 bases at V and 1 base at J, with 7 bases between the two ends. The CDR3 spans 13 residues. The germline V gene has CDR1 MNHEY and CDR2 SVGEGT. The sample taken for sequencing was PBMCs or a T cell subset sorted from them (not recorded which). V gene TRBV6-2 or TRBV6-3 combines with J gene TRBJ2-2; D unresolved. This TCR was recovered from a man aged 18 to 30 who had mild COVID-19 (a few samples of this study predate the infection). Cell type and time point are not known. The CDR3 reads CASKGWNTGELFF. In DNA form, the CDR3 reads TGTGCCAGCAAGGGATGGAACACCGGGGAGCTGTTTTTT.